This T cell receptor beta chain was recovered during a study of blood T cell repertoires in COVID-19. Germline assignment: CDR1 MDHEN and CDR2 SYDVKM. Trimming pared 5 bases from V and 6 bases from J, leaving 10 bases between. The CDR3 contains 12 residues. In the original workflow: Amplifying reference gene primers gave estimates of nucleated cell counts. Clones were read by immunoSEQ multiplex PCR, and TCRdb kept only the in-frame ones, dropping some. Clone size and the V and J calls come from that table; the DNA yielded D and trimming. Among 87,000 or so clones listed, around 90% were seen once. This receptor was taken from a man older than 75 with acute or convalescent COVID-19. The specimen sequenced was peripheral blood. J is TRBJ1-1 and V is TRBV28; D call uncertain. This CDR3 is CASSLLQSEAFF. CDR3 coding DNA: TGTGCCAGCAGTCTTTTACAGTCTGAAGCTTTCTTT.